The rows below give T cell receptor beta chains drawn from one sample of a study of graft-versus-host responses after intestinal transplantation. The assay was immunoSEQ multiplex PCR, and TCRdb's table has in-frame clones only and misses some. The table records under 15,000 clones, around four fifths of them present only once. Sequenced here: PBMCs, sampled around 120 days after transplant. The source is a human patient who received an intestinal transplant, so some T cells may come from the graft donor. Both conserved end residues are part of each CDR3. The listing skips clone size in some rows; elsewhere it reads once, few, many or a size class.

v_call clone_size cdr3_aa
TRBV5-4 . CASSATGVEAFF
TRBV9 once CASSIRTSSYNEQFF
TRBV7-9 . CASTPGTGVFITEAFF
TRBV18 . CASSPRGYEQYF
TRBV6-1 . CASSERLDNEQFF
TRBV18 . CASSSMDRGGYTF
TRBV7-3 . CASSSGLAAGELFF
TRBV4-2 . CASSQDYGDGSYEQYF
TRBV6-1 . CASSDLGRDTGELFF
TRBV6-5 few CASCGAGGGDTQYF
TRBV11-3 . CASSLQGNTEAFF
TRBV6-6 few CASSVEGTAYEQYF
TRBV19 few CASKGGGYTF
TRBV6-4 few CASSDGGDTDTQYF
TRBV6-1 . CASSRGANTEAFF
TRBV5-6 . CASSRLAAWEQYF
TRBV5-1 . CASSLDMGVNTEAFF
TRBV28 . CASSTTGGWDYGYTF
TRBV6-5 . CASSYVQGAYEQYF
TRBV27 . CASSLTGGRVGELFF
TRBV7-3 . CASSYSGTAVPGELFF
TRBV6-9 few CASSDGDTGSYEQYF
TRBV7-3 . CASSSLGSGETQYF
TRBV6-5 few CASSGTANTEAFF
TRBV6-4 . CASSEETGRGYNEQFF
TRBV18 . CASSRPGLSEQYF
TRBV5-1 . CASSLLGSGTEAFF
TRBV9 . CASSAQGTGYTF
TRBV9 . CASSATANFQETQYF
TRBV6-1 . CASSEDRGYIQYF
TRBV19 . CASSWGQELMEQYF
TRBV27 . CASGERDSNTGELFF
TRBV18 . CASSPGQGNQPQHF
TRBV12-5 once CASGYGTGVYEQYF
TRBV6-1 . CASSFTIPFAYEQYF
TRBV27 few CASSLGQPTYEQYF
TRBV5-1 . CASTFGTYKMEQYF
TRBV4-1 . CASSQVLVLSSYNEQFF
TRBV6-5 . CASKNLNYGYTF
TRBV18 . CASSPVRTMNTEAFF
TRBV2 once CASRGDREYQPQHF
TRBV10-3 once CAISEEGTEATYEQYF
TRBV6-1 . CASRETGANVLTF
TRBV2 . CAIRTGGTYEQYF
TRBV27 . CASRPRPWNYEQYF
TRBV6-5 few CASSTGTGTYEQYF
TRBV11-3 . CASSLNGFYTEAFF
TRBV6-5 once CASNPSGASSRYF
TRBV7-9 once CASSLAGESYNEQFF
TRBV4-2 . CASSQKENSNQPQHF
TRBV5-4 few CASSLESNNEKLFF
TRBV28 . CASRTNTGELFF
TRBV5-1 . CASSLGAGQSYEQYF